Listed below are T cell receptor beta chains from one sample, sequenced in a study of CD8 T cells in ankylosing spondylitis. TCRdb re-derived calls from the 5' RACE reads in MiXCR, one entry per CDR3 protein. This repertoire shows about 240,000 distinct CDR3 sequences, over 8.5% found once; its top ten account for under 7.5%. Sample: blood, either unsorted or a sorted T cell fraction (not recorded which). The receptors originated from a male donor with ankylosing spondylitis or in good health (not recorded which). Both conserved end residues are part of each CDR3. A D gene is named only where the DNA matches it firmly. Rows give clone size only sometimes, using once, few, many, or a class for an expanded clone.

v_call,clone_size,d_call,j_call,cdr3_aa,cdr3_nt
TRBV19,NA,TRBD2,TRBJ2-2,CASSTGLAGGQAGELFF,TGTGCCAGTAGTACGGGACTAGCGGGGGGGCAGGCCGGGGAGCTGTTTTTT
TRBV3-1,NA,TRBD2,TRBJ2-1,CACSPTSGGGLSSYNEQFF,TGTGCCTGCAGTCCGACTAGCGGGGGGGGGTTGAGCTCCTACAATGAGCAGTTCTTC
TRBV7-8,many,NA,TRBJ2-3,CASSLGTGGGHTQYF,TGTGCCAGCAGCTTAGGGACGGGGGGCGGTCATACGCAGTATTTT
TRBV7-8,NA,TRBD1,TRBJ2-5,CASSQRQGLLLETQYF,TGTGCCAGCAGCCAAAGACAGGGGTTGCTTTTGGAGACCCAGTACTTC
TRBV20-1,few,NA,TRBJ1-1,CSARAGGARTEAFF,TGCAGTGCTAGAGCTGGGGGGGCAAGAACTGAAGCTTTCTTT
TRBV29-1,many,TRBD2,TRBJ2-1,CSIHPAGGPLYNEQFF,TGCAGCATCCACCCAGCGGGAGGTCCCCTCTACAATGAGCAGTTCTTC
TRBV5-6,NA,NA,TRBJ2-2,CASSPVVGGGELFF,TGTGCCAGCAGCCCGGTCGTTGGAGGCGGGGAGCTGTTTTTT
TRBV18,NA,TRBD2,TRBJ2-7,CASSPGRVTYEQYF,TGTGCCAGCTCACCGGGGAGGGTGACCTACGAGCAGTACTTC
TRBV27,NA,NA,TRBJ2-5,CASSLTLQETQYF,TGTGCCAGCAGTTTAACTCTTCAAGAGACCCAGTACTTC
TRBV4-3,many,NA,TRBJ1-1,CASSQDPRNTEAFF,TGCGCCAGCAGCCAAGATCCCAGAAACACTGAAGCTTTCTTT
TRBV7-3,many,TRBD1,TRBJ2-3,CASSQISGGDTQYF,TGTGCCAGCAGCCAAATATCAGGGGGAGATACGCAGTATTTT
TRBV12-3/TRBV12-4,few,TRBD2,TRBJ2-1,CASRTGGLYNEQFF,TGTGCCAGCAGGACGGGGGGGCTCTACAATGAGCAGTTCTTC
TRBV11-2,many,TRBD2,TRBJ2-1,CASSTSGKDNEQFF,TGTGCCAGCAGCACTAGCGGGAAGGACAATGAGCAGTTCTTC
TRBV9,many,NA,TRBJ2-3,CASSGDITDTQYF,TGTGCCAGCAGCGGGGACATCACAGATACGCAGTATTTT
TRBV11-1,many,TRBD2,TRBJ2-1,CASSSRAGDYNEQFF,TGTGCCAGCAGCTCCAGGGCGGGAGACTACAATGAGCAGTTCTTC
TRBV5-6,few,TRBD1,TRBJ1-1,CASTGTGGNTEAFF,TGTGCCAGCACCGGGACAGGGGGCAACACTGAAGCTTTCTTT
TRBV7-9,many,NA,TRBJ2-5,CAGMLGGLTGETQYF,TGTGCCGGGATGCTTGGGGGGTTGACAGGAGAGACCCAGTACTTC
TRBV7-6,NA,NA,TRBJ2-2,CASSQLWGQGTTGELFF,TGTGCCAGCAGCCAACTTTGGGGGCAGGGGACCACCGGGGAGCTGTTTTTT
TRBV12-3/TRBV12-4,many,TRBD2,TRBJ2-3,CASSFFGWQREDTQYF,TGTGCCAGCAGTTTTTTCGGGTGGCAGCGGGAAGATACGCAGTATTTT
TRBV5-1,many,NA,TRBJ2-7,CASSLGNSGAEQYF,TGCGCCAGCAGCTTGGGAAACAGCGGCGCCGAGCAGTACTTC
TRBV20-1,many,NA,TRBJ2-5,CSAIFGGLGTQYF,TGCAGTGCTATCTTCGGGGGCCTCGGGACCCAGTACTTC
TRBV29-1,once,NA,TRBJ1-2,CSVEDQWTEGYTF,TGCAGCGTTGAAGATCAATGGACAGAAGGCTACACCTTC
TRBV29-1,many,NA,TRBJ1-6,CSVGEAPYNSPLHF,TGCAGCGTTGGAGAGGCCCCTTATAATTCACCCCTCCACTTT
TRBV27,many,NA,TRBJ1-2,CASGIMGLRYGYTF,TGTGCCAGCGGCATAATGGGCCTCCGCTATGGCTACACCTTC
TRBV19,many,NA,TRBJ2-7,CASSIVKRPPYEQYF,TGTGCCAGTAGTATAGTTAAGCGGCCTCCCTACGAGCAGTACTTC
TRBV10-3,many,NA,TRBJ1-1,CAISESFVTEAFF,TGTGCCATCAGTGAGTCATTTGTCACTGAAGCTTTCTTT